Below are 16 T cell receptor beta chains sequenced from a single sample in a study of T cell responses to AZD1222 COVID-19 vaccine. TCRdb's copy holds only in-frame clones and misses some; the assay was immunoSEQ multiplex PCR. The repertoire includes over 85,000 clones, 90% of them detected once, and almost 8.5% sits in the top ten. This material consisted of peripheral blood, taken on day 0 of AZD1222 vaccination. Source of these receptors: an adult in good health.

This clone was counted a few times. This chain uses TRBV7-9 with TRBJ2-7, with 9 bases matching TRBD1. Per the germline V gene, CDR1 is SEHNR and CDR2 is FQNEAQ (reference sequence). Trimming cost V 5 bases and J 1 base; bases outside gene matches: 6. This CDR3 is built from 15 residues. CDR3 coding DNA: TGTGCCAGCAGCCAAGGACAGGGGAATTCCTACGAGCAGTACTTC. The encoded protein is CASSQGQGNSYEQYF.

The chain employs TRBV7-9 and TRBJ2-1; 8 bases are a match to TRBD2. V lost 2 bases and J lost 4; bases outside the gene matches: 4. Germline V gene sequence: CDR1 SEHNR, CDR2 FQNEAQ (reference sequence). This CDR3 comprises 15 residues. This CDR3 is CASSLRTSKYNEQFF. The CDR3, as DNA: TGTGCCAGCAGCTTAAGGACTAGCAAATACAATGAGCAGTTCTTC.

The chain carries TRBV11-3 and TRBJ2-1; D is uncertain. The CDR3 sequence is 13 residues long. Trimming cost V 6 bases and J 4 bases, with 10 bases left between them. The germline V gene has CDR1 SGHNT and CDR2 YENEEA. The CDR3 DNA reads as TGTGCCAGCAGTGCCGCCTCGTACAATGAGCAGTTCTTC. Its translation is CASSAASYNEQFF. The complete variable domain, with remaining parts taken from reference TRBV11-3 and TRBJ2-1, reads EAGVVQSPRYKIIEKKQPVAFWCNPISGHNTLYWYLQNLGQGPELLIRYENEEAVDDSQLPKDRFSAERLKGVDSTLKIQPAELGDSAVYLCASSAASYNEQFFGPGTRLTVL.

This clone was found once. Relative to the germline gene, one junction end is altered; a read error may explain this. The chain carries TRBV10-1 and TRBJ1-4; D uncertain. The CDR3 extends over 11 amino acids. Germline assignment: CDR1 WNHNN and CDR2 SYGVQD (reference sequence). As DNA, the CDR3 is TGCGCCAGCACCCAAAGTTGGACCCTCAACTTT. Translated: CASTQSWTLNF.

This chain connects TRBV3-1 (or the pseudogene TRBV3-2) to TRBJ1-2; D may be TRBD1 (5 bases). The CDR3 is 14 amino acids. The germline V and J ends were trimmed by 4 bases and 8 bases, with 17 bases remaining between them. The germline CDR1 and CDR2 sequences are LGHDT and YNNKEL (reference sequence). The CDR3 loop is CASSLGTSARGYTF. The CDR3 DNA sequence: TGTGCCAGCAGCCTCGGGACTAGCGCGCGCGGCTACACCTTC.

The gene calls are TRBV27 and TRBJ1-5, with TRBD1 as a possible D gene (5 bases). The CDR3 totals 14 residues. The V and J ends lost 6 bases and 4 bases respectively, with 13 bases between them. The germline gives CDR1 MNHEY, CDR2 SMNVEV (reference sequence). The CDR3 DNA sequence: TGTGCCAGCAGCAATAGACAGATTAATCAGCCCCAGCATTTT. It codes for CASSNRQINQPQHF.

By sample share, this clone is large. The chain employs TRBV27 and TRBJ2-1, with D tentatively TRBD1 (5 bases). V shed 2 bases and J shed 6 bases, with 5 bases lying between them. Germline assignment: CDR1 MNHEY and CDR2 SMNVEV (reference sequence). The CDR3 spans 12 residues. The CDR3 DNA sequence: TGTGCCAGCAGTTTAACAGGCAATGAGCAGTTCTTC. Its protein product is CASSLTGNEQFF.

CDR3: CASSLGDRPRSGYTF. Written as DNA, the CDR3 is TGTGCCAGCAGCTTAGGGGACAGGCCCCGGTCTGGCTACACCTTC. The chain joins TRBV7-2 to TRBJ1-2, with 8 bases that match TRBD1. Looked up from germline, CDR1 is SGHTA and CDR2 is FQGNSA. Trimming removed 1 base from V and 7 bases from J; junction bases left unmatched: 8. This CDR3 contains 15 residues.

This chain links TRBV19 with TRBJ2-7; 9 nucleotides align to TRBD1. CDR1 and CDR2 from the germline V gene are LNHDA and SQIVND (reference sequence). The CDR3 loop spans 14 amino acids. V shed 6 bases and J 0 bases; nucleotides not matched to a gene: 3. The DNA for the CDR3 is TGTGCCAGTAGAACAGGGGGCAGCTCCTACGAGCAGTACTTC. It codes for CASRTGGSSYEQYF.

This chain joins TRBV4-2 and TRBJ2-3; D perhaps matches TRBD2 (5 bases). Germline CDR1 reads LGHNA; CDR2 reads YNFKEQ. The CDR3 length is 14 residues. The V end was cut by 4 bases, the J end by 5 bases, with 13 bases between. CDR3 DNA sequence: TGTGCCAGCAGCCTAATGAAAGAGGGAGATACGCAGTATTTT. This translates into CASSLMKEGDTQYF.

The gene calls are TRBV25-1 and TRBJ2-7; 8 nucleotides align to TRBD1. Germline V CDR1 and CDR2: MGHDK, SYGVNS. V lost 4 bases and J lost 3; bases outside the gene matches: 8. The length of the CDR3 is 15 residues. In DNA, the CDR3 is TGTGCCAGCAGTGGGGCAGGGGGCGCCGACTACGAGCAGTACTTC. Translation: CASSGAGGADYEQYF.

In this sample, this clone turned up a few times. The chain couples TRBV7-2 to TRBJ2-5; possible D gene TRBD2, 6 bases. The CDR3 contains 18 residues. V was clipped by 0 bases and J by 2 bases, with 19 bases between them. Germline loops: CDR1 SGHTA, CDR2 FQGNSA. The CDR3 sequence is CASSLAKGTWARQETQYF. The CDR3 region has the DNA TGTGCCAGCAGCTTAGCTAAGGGGACTTGGGCAAGACAAGAGACCCAGTACTTC.

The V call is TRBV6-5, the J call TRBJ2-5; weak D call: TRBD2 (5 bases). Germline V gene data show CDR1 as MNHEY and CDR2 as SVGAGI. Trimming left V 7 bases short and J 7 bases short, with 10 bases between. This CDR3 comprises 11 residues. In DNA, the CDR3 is TGTGCCAGCACCTTAGAGGGGACCCAGTACTTC. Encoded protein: CASTLEGTQYF.

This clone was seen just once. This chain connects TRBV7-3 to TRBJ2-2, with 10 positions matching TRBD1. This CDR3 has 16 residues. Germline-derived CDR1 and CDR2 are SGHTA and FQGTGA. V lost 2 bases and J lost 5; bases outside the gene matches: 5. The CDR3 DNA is TGTGCCAGCAGCTTACGGGGACAGGGGCAGACCGGGGAGCTGTTTTTT. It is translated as CASSLRGQGQTGELFF.

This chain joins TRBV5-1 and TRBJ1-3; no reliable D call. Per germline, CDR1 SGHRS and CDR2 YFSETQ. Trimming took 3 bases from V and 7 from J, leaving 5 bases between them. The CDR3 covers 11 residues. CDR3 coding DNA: TGCGCCAGCAGCTCCCGCAACACCATATATTTT. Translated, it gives CASSSRNTIYF.

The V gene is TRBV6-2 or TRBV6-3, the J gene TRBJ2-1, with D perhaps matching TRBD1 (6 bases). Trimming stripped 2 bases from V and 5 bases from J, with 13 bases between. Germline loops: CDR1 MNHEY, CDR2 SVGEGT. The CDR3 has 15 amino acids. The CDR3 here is CASSYLGTRNNEQFF. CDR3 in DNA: TGTGCCAGCAGTTACCTTGGGACAAGGAACAATGAGCAGTTCTTC.